A selection of T cell receptor beta chains follows, all from one sample in a study of T-cell memory formation after mild COVID-19. TCRdb used MiXCR to reprocess the 5' RACE reads, holding one entry per CDR3 protein. The repertoire includes about 350,000 distinct CDR3 sequences, around an eighth of them detected once, and approximately 20% sits in the top ten. Sequences were obtained from PBMCs or a T cell subset sorted from them (not recorded which). These receptors were taken from a young man who had mild COVID-19 (a few samples of this study predate the infection). Cell type and time point are not known. The CDR3 runs from the conserved cysteine through the conserved F or W. D genes are given only for firm matches. Where a row states a size, it is once, few, many or the class of an expanded clone; other rows omit it.

J gene	clone size	D gene	V gene	CDR3 protein	CDR3 DNA
TRBJ1-5	-	-	TRBV7-9	CASSRSTGALLGGQPQHF	TGTGCCAGCAGCCGATCAACGGGGGCCCTACTTGGTGGTCAGCCCCAGCATTTT
TRBJ2-5	-	TRBD2	TRBV7-2	CASRRLAGRQETQYF	TGTGCCAGCAGGAGACTAGCGGGGAGGCAAGAGACCCAGTACTTC
TRBJ2-5	few	-	TRBV5-1	CASSWTDQETQYF	TGCGCCAGCAGCTGGACGGACCAAGAGACCCAGTACTTC
TRBJ2-7	few	TRBD1	TRBV4-3	CASSQDVAGGEQYF	TGCGCCAGCAGCCAAGATGTGGCAGGGGGCGAGCAGTACTTC
TRBJ1-5	few	-	TRBV5-5	CASSSRALRDQPQHF	TGTGCCAGCAGCTCGCGCGCGCTTAGGGATCAGCCCCAGCATTTT
TRBJ1-2	few	-	TRBV20-1	CSARDQQAYGYTF	TGCAGTGCTAGAGATCAGCAGGCCTATGGCTACACCTTC
TRBJ2-7	-	-	TRBV9	CASSVLEASYEQYF	TGTGCCAGCAGCGTATTGGAGGCCTCCTACGAGCAGTACTTC
TRBJ1-6	-	-	TRBV3-1	CASSTANNSPLHF	TGTGCCAGCAGCACGGCCAACAATTCACCCCTCCACTTT
TRBJ2-4	few	-	TRBV7-2	CASSSGGNIQYF	TGTGCCAGCAGCTCCGGGGGCAACATTCAGTACTTC
TRBJ2-5	many	-	TRBV7-2	CASSRSNGETQYF	TGTGCCAGCAGCCGTTCCAACGGGGAGACCCAGTACTTC
TRBJ2-3	few	-	TRBV5-1	CASQTLQGMGTDTQYF	TGCGCCAGCCAAACTTTACAGGGTATGGGCACAGATACGCAGTATTTT
TRBJ1-1	-	-	TRBV4-1	CASSQDWGSRATEAFF	TGCGCCAGCAGCCAAGATTGGGGCTCCCGGGCCACTGAAGCTTTCTTT
TRBJ2-7	many	TRBD2	TRBV10-2	CASSSSGYEQYF	TGCGCCAGCTCGTCTAGCGGCTACGAGCAGTACTTC
TRBJ2-7	-	-	TRBV6-5	CASSVYSSYEQYF	TGTGCCAGCAGTGTTTACAGCTCCTACGAGCAGTACTTC
TRBJ2-1	few	-	TRBV12-3/TRBV12-4	CASSRTNEQFF	TGTGCCAGCAGCCGGACCAATGAGCAGTTCTTC
TRBJ2-5	few	-	TRBV5-5	CASSLGGMRTQETQYF	TGTGCCAGCAGCTTGGGGGGCATGCGGACCCAAGAGACCCAGTACTTC
TRBJ2-5	many	-	TRBV7-2	CASRPFLEETQYF	TGTGCCAGCAGGCCTTTTCTAGAAGAGACCCAGTACTTC